A selection of T cell receptor beta chains follows, all from one sample in a study of T cell responses to AZD1222 COVID-19 vaccine. Libraries were prepared by immunoSEQ multiplex PCR; TCRdb keeps only in-frame clonotypes and omits some of them. The profile shows 85,000 to 110,000 clones, approximately 88% of them singletons. This material consisted of peripheral blood, taken on day 0 of AZD1222 vaccination. These receptors were obtained from an adult in good health. CDR3s include the opening cysteine and the closing phenylalanine or tryptophan. Each record gives: V gene, J gene, D gene, clone size, CDR3 DNA, CDR3 protein. The D gene is left open where the match is weak. Expanded clones are given a class, and other clones once, few, many or no size at all.

TRBV18	TRBJ1-5	-	-	TGTGCCAGCTCATCTTGGACAGTTAATCAGCCCCAGCATTTT	CASSSWTVNQPQHF
TRBV4-3	TRBJ2-7	-	-	TGCGCCAGCAGCCAAGATCACTTACTAAACTACGAGCAGTACTTC	CASSQDHLLNYEQYF
TRBV24-1	TRBJ1-2	TRBD1	once	TGTGCCACCAGTGATTCACTCCGGGACAGTGAAGGTTATGGCTACACCTTC	CATSDSLRDSEGYGYTF
TRBV15	TRBJ1-4	-	-	TGTGCCACCAGCAGTTCGCGGACTCTCAATGAAAAACTGTTTTTT	CATSSSRTLNEKLFF
TRBV5-5	TRBJ2-1	-	once	TGTGCCAGCAGCTTTCGGGACAACTCCTACAATGAGCAGTTCTTC	CASSFRDNSYNEQFF
TRBV7-8	TRBJ1-1	-	-	TGTGCCAGCAGCTTACTCCAGGAAGAAGTGGCTTTCTTT	CASSLLQEEVAFF
TRBV18	TRBJ2-1	-	-	TGTGCCAGCTCACCTTCAGAGGTAGACAGTTACAATGAGCAGTTCTTC	CASSPSEVDSYNEQFF
TRBV5-1	TRBJ2-2	TRBD2	-	TGCGCCAGCAGCCTAGCGGGGGGAACCGGGGAGCTGTTTTTT	CASSLAGGTGELFF
TRBV5-6	TRBJ1-5	-	-	TGTGCCAGCAGGCCGCAAGGGTCCAATCAGCCCCAGCATTTT	CASRPQGSNQPQHF
TRBV6-2/TRBV6-3	TRBJ2-7	TRBD1	-	TGTGCCAGCAGTAGGACAGGCAGCTACGACGAGCAGTACTTC	CASSRTGSYDEQYF
TRBV19	TRBJ1-4	-	-	TGTGCCAGTAGTATCATCCCGACAACTAATGAAAAACTGTTTTTT	CASSIIPTTNEKLFF
TRBV5-1	TRBJ1-1	TRBD1	-	TGCGCCAGCAGCTTGGCCTTACAGGGGGCAATGAACACTGAAGCTTTCTTT	CASSLALQGAMNTEAFF
TRBV4-3	TRBJ1-1	-	-	TGCGCCAGCAGCCAAGATTCCCATCCAAGGGACACTGAAGCTTTCTTT	CASSQDSHPRDTEAFF
TRBV12-3/TRBV12-4	TRBJ2-1	-	-	TGTGCCAGCAGTTCCTATAATGAGCAGTTCTTC	CASSSYNEQFF
TRBV7-6	TRBJ1-1	-	-	TGTGCCAGCAGCCAGGGACAGAACACTGAAGCTTTCTTT	CASSQGQNTEAFF
TRBV9	TRBJ2-3	TRBD2	once	TGTGCCAGCAGCGTAGGCGGGACTAGTCCTGTTACGCAGTATTTT	CASSVGGTSPVTQYF